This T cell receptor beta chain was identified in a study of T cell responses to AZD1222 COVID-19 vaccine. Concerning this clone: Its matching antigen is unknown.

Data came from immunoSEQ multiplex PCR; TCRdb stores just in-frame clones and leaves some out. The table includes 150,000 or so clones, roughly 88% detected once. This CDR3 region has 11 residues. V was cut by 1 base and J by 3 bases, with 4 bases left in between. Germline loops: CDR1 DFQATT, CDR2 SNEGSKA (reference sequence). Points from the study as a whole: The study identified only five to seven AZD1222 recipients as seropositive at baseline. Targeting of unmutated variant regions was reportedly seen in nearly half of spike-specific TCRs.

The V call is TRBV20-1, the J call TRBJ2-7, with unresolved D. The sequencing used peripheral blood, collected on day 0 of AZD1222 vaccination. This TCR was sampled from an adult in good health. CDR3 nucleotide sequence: TGCAGTGCTAGAGGTAACTACGAGCAGTACTTC. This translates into CSARGNYEQYF.